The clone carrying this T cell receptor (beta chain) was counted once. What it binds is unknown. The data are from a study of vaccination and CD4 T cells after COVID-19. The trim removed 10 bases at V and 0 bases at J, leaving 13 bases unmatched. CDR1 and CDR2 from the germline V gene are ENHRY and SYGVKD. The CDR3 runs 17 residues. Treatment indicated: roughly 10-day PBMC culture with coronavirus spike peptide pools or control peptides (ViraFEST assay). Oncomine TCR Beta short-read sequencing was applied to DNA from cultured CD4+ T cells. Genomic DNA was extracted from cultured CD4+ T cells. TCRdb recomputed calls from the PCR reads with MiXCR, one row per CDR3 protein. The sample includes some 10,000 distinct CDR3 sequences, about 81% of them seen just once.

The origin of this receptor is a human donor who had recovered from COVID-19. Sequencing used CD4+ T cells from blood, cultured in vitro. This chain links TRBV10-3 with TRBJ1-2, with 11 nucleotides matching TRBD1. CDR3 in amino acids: CATPRGTGGTANYGYTF. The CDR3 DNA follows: TGTGCCACCCCACGCGGGACAGGGGGGACTGCTAACTATGGCTACACCTTC.